This T cell receptor (beta chain) was documented in a study of monozygotic twins with inflammatory bowel disease. The study's findings and limits: Especially where disease activity was present, IBD patients had fewer clonotypes in common with others than healthy twins did.

UMIs bearing a 6-nucleotide sample barcode were added through template switching. Each CDR3 protein gets one entry in TCRdb, which reprocessed the 5' RACE reads and gives no DNA. This sample's table has about 160,000 distinct CDR3 sequences. On this clonotype itself: Its specificity is not known.

The CDR3 has 14 residues. Germline V gene lookup returns CDR1 SGHKS and CDR2 YYEKEE (reference sequence). The specimen sequenced was blood. This rearrangement joins TRBV5-5 to TRBJ1-1. The receptor was isolated from a human donor with ulcerative colitis or Crohn's disease, or a healthy co-twin of an affected twin (not recorded which). Here the CDR3 reads CASSLSWSGTEAFF.